This TCR beta chain was profiled in a study of T cells in Graves' hyperthyroidism and ophthalmopathy. On the study more broadly: Peripheral blood sampling occurred at initial diagnosis, before any treatment. Findings of the study overall: For ophthalmopathy, model prediction preceded onset by a median approximately 6 months.

Each diagnosis was grounded in clinical symptoms, serum thyroxine and TRAb, thyroid ultrasound, and orbital computed tomography. Regions amplified from RNA transcripts were the TCR beta CDR3 regions. TCR CDR3 regions were first amplified by RT-PCR with HTBI primers. TCRdb re-analysed the multiplex PCR reads in MiXCR, keeping a single row per CDR3 protein. The sample contains more than 450,000 distinct CDR3 sequences, roughly 21% of which appear only once. Germline CDR1 ENHRY, CDR2 SYGVKD. Germline trimming cut 10 bases from V and 1 base from J; bases unmatched to any gene: 8. CDR3 length: 15 amino acids. A remark on this clonotype: Its antigen is still unknown.

This chain joins TRBV10-3 and TRBJ1-2; TRBD1 agrees at 11 bases. The receptor was derived from a man aged 35-49 years with Graves' ophthalmopathy. Sequencing was performed on blood. The CDR3 coding sequence is TGTGCCACCAGGACAGGGGGCCTTCTTAACTATGGCTACACCTTC. Its translation: CATRTGGLLNYGYTF.